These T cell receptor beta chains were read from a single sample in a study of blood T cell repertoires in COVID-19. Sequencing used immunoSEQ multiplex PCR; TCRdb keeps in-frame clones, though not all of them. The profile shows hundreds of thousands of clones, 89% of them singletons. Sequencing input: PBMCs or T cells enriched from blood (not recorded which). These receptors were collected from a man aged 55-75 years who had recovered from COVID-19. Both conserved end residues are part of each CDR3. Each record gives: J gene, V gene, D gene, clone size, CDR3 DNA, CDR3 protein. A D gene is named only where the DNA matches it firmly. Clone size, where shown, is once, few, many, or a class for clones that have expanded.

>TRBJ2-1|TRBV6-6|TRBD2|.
TGTGCCAGCAGTTACCCGGCGGGGGGCAATGAGCAGTTCTTC
CASSYPAGGNEQFF
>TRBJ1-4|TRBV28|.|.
TGTGCCAGCAGCCTGGGCACAGAAAAACTGTTTTTT
CASSLGTEKLFF
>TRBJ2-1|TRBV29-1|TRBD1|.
TGCAGCGTACAAACAGGGGTTCTCTACAATGAGCAGTTCTTC
CSVQTGVLYNEQFF
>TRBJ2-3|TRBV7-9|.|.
TGTGCCAGCAGCATTCTTCCCTTTGGCGGAGCTTTTAGAGATACGCAGTATTTT
CASSILPFGGAFRDTQYF
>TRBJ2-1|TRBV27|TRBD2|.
TGTGCCAGCAGTTTGGATGGGAGGGCCCCCAATGAGCAGTTCTTC
CASSLDGRAPNEQFF
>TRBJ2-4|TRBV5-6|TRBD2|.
TGTGCCAGCAGCTTACCCGGGACTAGCGGGATCTCAGGCATTCAGTACTTC
CASSLPGTSGISGIQYF
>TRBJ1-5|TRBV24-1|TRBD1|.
TGTGCCACCAGTGAAACGGCAGGGGGCGGTCAGCCCCAGCATTTT
CATSETAGGGQPQHF
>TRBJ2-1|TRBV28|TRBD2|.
TGTGCCAGCAGGGACTGGGGCGGGAGTACAGGATCCTACAATGAGCAGTTCTTC
CASRDWGGSTGSYNEQFF
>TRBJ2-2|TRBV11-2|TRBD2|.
TGTGCCAGCAGCCCATTACTAGCGGGAGGGACCGGGGAGCTGTTTTTT
CASSPLLAGGTGELFF
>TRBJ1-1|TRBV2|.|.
TGTGCCAGCAGTGTACGGAGGATGAACACTGAAGCTTTCTTT
CASSVRRMNTEAFF
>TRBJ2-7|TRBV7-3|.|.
TGTGCCAGCAGCCCCCCGACAGAATACTACGAGCAGTACTTC
CASSPPTEYYEQYF
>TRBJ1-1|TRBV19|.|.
TGTGCCAGTACCCAAGCTACGGTGAACACTGAAGCTTTCTTT
CASTQATVNTEAFF
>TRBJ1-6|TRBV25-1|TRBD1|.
TGTGCCAGCAGTGACGACAGGGCTTCACCCCTCCACTTT
CASSDDRASPLHF
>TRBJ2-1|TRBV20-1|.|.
TGCAGTGCTATTCGTGACAATGAGCAGTTCTTC
CSAIRDNEQFF
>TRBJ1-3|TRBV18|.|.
TGTGCCAGCTCAGTACAGGATGGAGGAAACACCATATATTTT
CASSVQDGGNTIYF
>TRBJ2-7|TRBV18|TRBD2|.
TGTGCCAGCTCACCACTCGGACCAATAGCGGGAGGGCCCTCCAACGAGCAGTACTTC
CASSPLGPIAGGPSNEQYF
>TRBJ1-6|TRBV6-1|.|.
TGTGCCAGCAGTGAAGCACACAGGGCAAACTCCTATAATTCACCCCTCCACTTT
CASSEAHRANSYNSPLHF
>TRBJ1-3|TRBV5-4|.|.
TGTGCCAGCAGCTCCGACGCAGGGAGGGGAAACACCATATATTTT
CASSSDAGRGNTIYF
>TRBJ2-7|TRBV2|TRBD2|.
TGTGCCAGCAGTGAGTGGGCTAGCGGGGACTACGAGCAGTACTTC
CASSEWASGDYEQYF
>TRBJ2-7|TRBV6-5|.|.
TGTGCCAGCAGTTACCTGGCCGAGCGTCACTCCTACGAGCAGTACTTC
CASSYLAERHSYEQYF
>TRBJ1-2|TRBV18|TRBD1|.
TGTGCCAGCTCACCACGCGGGGACAGGGACTATGGCTACACCTTC
CASSPRGDRDYGYTF
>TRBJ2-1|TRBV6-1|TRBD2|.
TGTGCCAGCAGTGAAGGTGGTAGCGGGAGGGCCACTGAGCAGTTCTTC
CASSEGGSGRATEQFF
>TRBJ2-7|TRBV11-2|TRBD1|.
TGTGCCAGCAGCGTGACAGGGGACTCCTACGAGCAGTACTTC
CASSVTGDSYEQYF
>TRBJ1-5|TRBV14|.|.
TGTGCCAGCAGCCAATATGGCAATCAGCCCCAGCATTTT
CASSQYGNQPQHF
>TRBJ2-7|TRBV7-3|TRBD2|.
TGTGCCAGCAGCTGGACTAGCGGGTACGAGCAGTACTTC
CASSWTSGYEQYF
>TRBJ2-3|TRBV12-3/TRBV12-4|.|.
TGTGCCAGCGGGATACGGGGGTCAGATACGCAGTATTTT
CASGIRGSDTQYF
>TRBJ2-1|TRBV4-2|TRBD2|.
TGTGCCAGCAGCCAAGAGCTAGCGGGAGGACGGCATGAGCAGTTCTTC
CASSQELAGGRHEQFF
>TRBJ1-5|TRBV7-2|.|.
TGTGCCAGCAGCTTAGTAAATTCAGGCGATCAGCCCCAGCATTTT
CASSLVNSGDQPQHF
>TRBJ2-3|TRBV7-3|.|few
TGTGCCAGCAGCCCGGGGTGGGTAGGGACAGATACGCAGTATTTT
CASSPGWVGTDTQYF
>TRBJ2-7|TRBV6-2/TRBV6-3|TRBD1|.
TGTGCCAGCAGTTACTCGACAGGGACCTACGAGCAGTACTTC
CASSYSTGTYEQYF
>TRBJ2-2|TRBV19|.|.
TGTGCCAGTAGTCCGGGCTCAGGGAAGAGCGGGGAGCTGTTTTTT
CASSPGSGKSGELFF
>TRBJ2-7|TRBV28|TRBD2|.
TGTGCCAGCAGTTTACCGGGACTAGGTGCCTACGAGCAGTACTTC
CASSLPGLGAYEQYF
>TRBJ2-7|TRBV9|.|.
TGTGCCAGCAGCTTAGACAGCCTAAGCTCCTACGAGCAGTACTTC
CASSLDSLSSYEQYF
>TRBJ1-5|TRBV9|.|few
TGTGCCAGCAGCGTAGACAGTAGCAATCAGCCCCAGCATTTT
CASSVDSSNQPQHF
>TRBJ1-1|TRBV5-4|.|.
TGTGCCAGCAGCTCAACTAAGACTACCTTGAACACTGAAGCTTTCTTT
CASSSTKTTLNTEAFF
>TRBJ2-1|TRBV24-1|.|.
TGTGCCACAAAAACGGAGGGCGCCCACAATGAGCAGTTCTTC
CATKTEGAHNEQFF
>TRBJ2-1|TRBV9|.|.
TGTGCCAGCAGCGCCCACCCCCGGACTGGCCACAATGAGCAGTTCTTC
CASSAHPRTGHNEQFF
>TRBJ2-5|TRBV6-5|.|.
TGTGCCAGCAGCACGTCGATCGGGGAAGAGACCCAGTACTTC
CASSTSIGEETQYF
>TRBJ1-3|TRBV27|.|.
TGTGCCAGTCGAGGCCTCAACTCTGGAAACACCATATATTTT
CASRGLNSGNTIYF
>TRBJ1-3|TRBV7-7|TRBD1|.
TGTGCTAGCAGCGTAGGGACAGGAAGTGGAAACACCATATATTTT
CASSVGTGSGNTIYF
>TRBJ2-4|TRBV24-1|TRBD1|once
TGTGCCACCAGTGATTTAGGACAGGGGCTAGCCAAAAACATTCAGTACTTC
CATSDLGQGLAKNIQYF
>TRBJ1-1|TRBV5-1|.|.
TGCGCCAGCAGCTTGGAATTGTCATCGAACACTGAAGCTTTCTTT
CASSLELSSNTEAFF
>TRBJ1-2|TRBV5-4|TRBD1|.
TGTGCCAGCAGCCCTGGGACAGGGAAAGGGGGGGGGTATGGCTACACCTTC
CASSPGTGKGGGYGYTF
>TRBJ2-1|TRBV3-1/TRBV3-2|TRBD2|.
TGTGCCAGCAGTCTACTAGCGGGTGAGCAGTTCTTC
CASSLLAGEQFF
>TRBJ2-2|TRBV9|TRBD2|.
TGTGCCAGCAGCGTAGAAGCGGGGCACACCGGGGAGCTGTTTTTT
CASSVEAGHTGELFF
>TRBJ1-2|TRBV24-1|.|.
TGTGCCACCAGTGACCCCGGTCGGGGGTCTAACTATGGCTACACCTTC
CATSDPGRGSNYGYTF
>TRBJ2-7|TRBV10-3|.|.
TGTGCCATAGGGACGATGGGAGGCGGCGAGCAGTACTTC
CAIGTMGGGEQYF
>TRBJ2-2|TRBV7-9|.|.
TGTGCCAGCAGCCCCGGGTCCCCTCGGGGATTCGGGGAGCTGTTTTTT
CASSPGSPRGFGELFF
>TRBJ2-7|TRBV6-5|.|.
TGTGCCAGCAACCGCCGGGAACAGGGACCCTACGAGCAGTACTTC
CASNRREQGPYEQYF
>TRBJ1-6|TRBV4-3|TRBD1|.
TGCGCCAGCAGCCAAAGGGGGGCAGGGACAGGGGATAATTCACCCCTCCACTTT
CASSQRGAGTGDNSPLHF
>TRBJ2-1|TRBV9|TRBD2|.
TGTGCCAGCAGCGTAGATCTTGGCGGGAGCTCCTACAATGAGCAGTTCTTC
CASSVDLGGSSYNEQFF
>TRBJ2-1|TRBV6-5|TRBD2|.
TGTGCCAGCAAAACGGGAGTGGGGGGGGAGTTCTTC
CASKTGVGGEFF
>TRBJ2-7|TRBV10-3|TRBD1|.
TGTGCCACCGAACCCGGGACAGGGGAATACGAGCAGTACTTC
CATEPGTGEYEQYF
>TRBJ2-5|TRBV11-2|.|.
TGTGCCAGCAGCCCGATGACAGGAGCTCAAGAGACCCAGTACTTC
CASSPMTGAQETQYF
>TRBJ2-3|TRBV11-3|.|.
TGTGCCAGCAGCTTAATGGGGGCCGGCACAGATACGCAGTATTTT
CASSLMGAGTDTQYF
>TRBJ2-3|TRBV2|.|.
TGTGCCAGCAGGATCAGGTTGACCTCCACAGATACGCAGTATTTT
CASRIRLTSTDTQYF
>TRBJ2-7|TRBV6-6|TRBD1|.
TGTGCCAGCAGGCCCCAGGACAGGGGCTACGAGCAGTACTTC
CASRPQDRGYEQYF